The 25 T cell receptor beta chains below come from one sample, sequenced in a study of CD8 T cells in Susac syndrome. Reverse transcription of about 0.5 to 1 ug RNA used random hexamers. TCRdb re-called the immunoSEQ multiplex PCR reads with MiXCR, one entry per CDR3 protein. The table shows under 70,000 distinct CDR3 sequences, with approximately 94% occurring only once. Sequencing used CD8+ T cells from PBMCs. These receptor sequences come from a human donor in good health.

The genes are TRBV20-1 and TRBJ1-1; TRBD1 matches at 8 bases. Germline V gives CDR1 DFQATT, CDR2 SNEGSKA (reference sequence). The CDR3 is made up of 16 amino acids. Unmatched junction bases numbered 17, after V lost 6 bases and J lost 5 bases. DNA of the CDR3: TGCAGTGCCAGGGCGCAGGGGGCTAGCAGTGGGACTGAAGCTTTCTTT. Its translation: CSARAQGASSGTEAFF.

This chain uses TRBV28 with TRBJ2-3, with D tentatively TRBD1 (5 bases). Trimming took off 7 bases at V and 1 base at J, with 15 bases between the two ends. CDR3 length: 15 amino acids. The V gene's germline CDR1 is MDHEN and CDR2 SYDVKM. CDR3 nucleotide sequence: TGTGCCAGCACCCTCTCTAAAGGGGGCACAGATACGCAGTATTTT. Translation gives CASTLSKGGTDTQYF.

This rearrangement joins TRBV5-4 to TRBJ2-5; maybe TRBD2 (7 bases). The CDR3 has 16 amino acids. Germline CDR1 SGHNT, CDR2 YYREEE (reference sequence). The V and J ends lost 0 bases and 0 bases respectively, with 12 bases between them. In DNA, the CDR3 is TGTGCCAGCAGCTTGGGTTGGGGGGGCAACCAAGAGACCCAGTACTTC. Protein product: CASSLGWGGNQETQYF.

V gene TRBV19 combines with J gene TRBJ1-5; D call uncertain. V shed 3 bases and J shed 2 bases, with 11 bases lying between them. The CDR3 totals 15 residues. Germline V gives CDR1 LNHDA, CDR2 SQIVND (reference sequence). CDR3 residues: CASSMGPSGNQPQHF. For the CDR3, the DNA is TGTGCCAGTAGTATGGGTCCTTCGGGCAATCAGCCCCAGCATTTT.

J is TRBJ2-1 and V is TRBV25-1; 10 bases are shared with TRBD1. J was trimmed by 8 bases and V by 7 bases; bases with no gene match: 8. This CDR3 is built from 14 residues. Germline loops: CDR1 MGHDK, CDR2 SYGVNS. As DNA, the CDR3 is TGTGCCAGCACAAACCGGGACAGGGGAGATGAGCAGTTCTTC. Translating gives CASTNRDRGDEQFF. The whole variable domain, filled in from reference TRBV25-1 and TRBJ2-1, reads EADIYQTPRYLVIGTGKKITLECSQTMGHDKMYWYQQDPGMELHLIHYSYGVNSTEKGDLSSESTVSRIRTEHFPLTLESARPSHTSQYLCASTNRDRGDEQFFGPGTRLTVL.

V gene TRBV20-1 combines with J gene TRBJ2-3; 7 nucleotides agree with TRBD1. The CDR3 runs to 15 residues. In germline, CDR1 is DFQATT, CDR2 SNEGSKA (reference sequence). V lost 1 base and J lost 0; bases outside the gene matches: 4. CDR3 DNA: TGCAGTGCTAGAGTACAGGGGCGCAGCACAGATACGCAGTATTTT. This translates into CSARVQGRSTDTQYF.

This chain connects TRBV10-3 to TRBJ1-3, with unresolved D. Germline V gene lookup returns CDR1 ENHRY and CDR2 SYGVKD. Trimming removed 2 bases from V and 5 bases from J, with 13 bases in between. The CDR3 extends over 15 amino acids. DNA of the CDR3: TGTGCCATCAGTGAGGCGGAGGGATACCGAAACACCATATATTTT. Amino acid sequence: CAISEAEGYRNTIYF.

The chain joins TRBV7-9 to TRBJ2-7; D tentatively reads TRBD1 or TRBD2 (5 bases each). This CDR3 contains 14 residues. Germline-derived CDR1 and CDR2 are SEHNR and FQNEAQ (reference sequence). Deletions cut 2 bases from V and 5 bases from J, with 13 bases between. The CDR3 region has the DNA TGTGCCAGCAGCTTATGGGACCACAATCACGAGCAGTACTTC. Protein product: CASSLWDHNHEQYF.

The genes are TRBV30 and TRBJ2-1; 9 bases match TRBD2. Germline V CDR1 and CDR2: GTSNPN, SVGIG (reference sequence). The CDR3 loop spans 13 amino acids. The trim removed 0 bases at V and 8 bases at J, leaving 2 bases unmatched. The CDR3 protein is CAWSVRLADEQFF. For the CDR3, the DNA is TGTGCCTGGAGTGTACGACTAGCGGATGAGCAGTTCTTC.

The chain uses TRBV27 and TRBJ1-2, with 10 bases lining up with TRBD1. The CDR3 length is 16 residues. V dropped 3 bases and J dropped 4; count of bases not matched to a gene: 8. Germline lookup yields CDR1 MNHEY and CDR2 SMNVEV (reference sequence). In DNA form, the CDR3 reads TGTGCCAGCAGTTTCTCCGGACAGGGGGGAAGCTATGGCTACACCTTC. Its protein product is CASSFSGQGGSYGYTF.

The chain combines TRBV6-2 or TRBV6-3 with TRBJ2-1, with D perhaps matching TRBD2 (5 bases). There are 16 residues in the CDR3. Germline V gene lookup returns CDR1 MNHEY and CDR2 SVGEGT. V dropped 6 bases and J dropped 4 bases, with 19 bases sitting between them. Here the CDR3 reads CASSRGLVGLYNEQFF. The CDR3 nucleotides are TGTGCCAGCAGCCGAGGACTCGTCGGATTATACAATGAGCAGTTCTTC.

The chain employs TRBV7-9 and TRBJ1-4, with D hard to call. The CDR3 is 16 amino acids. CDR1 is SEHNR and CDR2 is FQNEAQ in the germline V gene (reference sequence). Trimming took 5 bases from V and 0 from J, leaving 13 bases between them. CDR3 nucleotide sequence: TGTGCCAGCAGCCCCCTGGGAGCACCAACTAATGAAAAACTGTTTTTT. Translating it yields CASSPLGAPTNEKLFF.

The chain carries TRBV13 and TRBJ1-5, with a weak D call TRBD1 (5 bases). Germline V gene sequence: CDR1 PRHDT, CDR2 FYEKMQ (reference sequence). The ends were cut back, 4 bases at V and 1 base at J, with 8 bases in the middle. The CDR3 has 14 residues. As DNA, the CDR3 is TGTGCCAGCAGCTGGGGGAACAGCAATCAGCCCCAGCATTTT. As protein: CASSWGNSNQPQHF.

CDR3 in DNA: TGTGCCAGCACCGGGACAGACAATCAGCCCCAGCATTTT. Protein product: CASTGTDNQPQHF. The chain couples TRBV6-1 to TRBJ1-5; TRBD1 agrees at 7 bases. The CDR3 loop spans 13 amino acids. Germline loops: CDR1 MNHNS, CDR2 SASEGT. Germline trimming cut 7 bases from V and 3 bases from J; bases unmatched to any gene: 3.

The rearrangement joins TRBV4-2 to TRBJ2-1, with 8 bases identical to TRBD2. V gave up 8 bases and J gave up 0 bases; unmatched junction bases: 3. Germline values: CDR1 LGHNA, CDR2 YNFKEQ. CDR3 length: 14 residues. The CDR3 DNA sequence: TGTGCCAGCTCCGGGACTAGCTCCTACAATGAGCAGTTCTTC. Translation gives CASSGTSSYNEQFF.

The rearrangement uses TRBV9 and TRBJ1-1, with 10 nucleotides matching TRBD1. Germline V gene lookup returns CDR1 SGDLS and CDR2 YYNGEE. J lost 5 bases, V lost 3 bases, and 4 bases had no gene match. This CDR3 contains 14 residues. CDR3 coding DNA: TGTGCCAGCAGCGATCGGACAGGGGGAACTGAAGCTTTCTTT. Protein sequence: CASSDRTGGTEAFF.

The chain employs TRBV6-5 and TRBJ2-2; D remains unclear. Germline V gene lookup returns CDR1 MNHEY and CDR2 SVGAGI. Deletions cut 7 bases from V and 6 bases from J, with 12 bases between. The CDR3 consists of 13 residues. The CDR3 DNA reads TGTGCCAGCACTCTAGTTAGCCCCGGGGAGCTGTTTTTT. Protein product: CASTLVSPGELFF.

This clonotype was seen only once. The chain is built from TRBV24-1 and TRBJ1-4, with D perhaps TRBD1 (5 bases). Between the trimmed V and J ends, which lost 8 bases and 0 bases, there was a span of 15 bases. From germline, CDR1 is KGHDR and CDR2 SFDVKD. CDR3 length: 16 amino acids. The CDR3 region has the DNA TGTGCCACCAATGACGGGACTTCGGCAACTAATGAAAAACTGTTTTTT. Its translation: CATNDGTSATNEKLFF.

The CDR3 coding sequence is TGTGCCAGCAGCGTAGAGGGACTCGCGCCCCGCACAGATACGCAGTATTTT. Residues: CASSVEGLAPRTDTQYF. V gene TRBV9 combines with J gene TRBJ2-3, with D tentatively TRBD2 (6 bases). There are 17 residues in the CDR3. Trimming removed 0 bases from V and 1 base from J, with 15 bases in between. The germline V gene has CDR1 SGDLS and CDR2 YYNGEE.

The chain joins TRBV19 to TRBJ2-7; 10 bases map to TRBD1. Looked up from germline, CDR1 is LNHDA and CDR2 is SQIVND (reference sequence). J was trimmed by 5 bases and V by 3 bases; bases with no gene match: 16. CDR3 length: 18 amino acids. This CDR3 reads CASSIASVRTGGTDEQYF. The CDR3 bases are TGTGCCAGTAGTATCGCCTCGGTCCGGACAGGGGGAACCGACGAGCAGTACTTC.

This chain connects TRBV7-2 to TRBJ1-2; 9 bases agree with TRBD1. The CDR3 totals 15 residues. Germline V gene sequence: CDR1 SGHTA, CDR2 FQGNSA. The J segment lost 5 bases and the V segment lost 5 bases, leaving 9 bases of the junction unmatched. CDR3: CASSRSGTGTYGYTF. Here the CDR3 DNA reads TGTGCCAGCAGCAGGTCCGGGACAGGGACATATGGCTACACCTTC.

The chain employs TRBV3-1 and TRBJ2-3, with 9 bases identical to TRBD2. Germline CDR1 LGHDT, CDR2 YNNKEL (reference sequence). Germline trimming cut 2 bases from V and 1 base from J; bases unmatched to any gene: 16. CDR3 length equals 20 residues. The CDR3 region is CASSQYRQVLRGGGTDTQYF. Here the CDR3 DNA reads TGTGCCAGCAGCCAATATCGGCAGGTTCTGCGGGGGGGCGGCACAGATACGCAGTATTTT.

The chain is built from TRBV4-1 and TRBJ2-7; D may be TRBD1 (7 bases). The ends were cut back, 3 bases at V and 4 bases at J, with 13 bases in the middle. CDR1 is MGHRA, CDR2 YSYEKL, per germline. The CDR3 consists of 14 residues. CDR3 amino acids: CASSQRDSTYEQYF. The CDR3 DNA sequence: TGCGCCAGCAGCCAGCGGGACAGCACTTACGAGCAGTACTTC.

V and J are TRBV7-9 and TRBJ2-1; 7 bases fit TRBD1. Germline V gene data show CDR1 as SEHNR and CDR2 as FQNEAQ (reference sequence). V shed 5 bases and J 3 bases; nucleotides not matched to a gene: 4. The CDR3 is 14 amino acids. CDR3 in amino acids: CASSARDSYNEQFF. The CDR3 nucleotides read TGTGCCAGCAGCGCGAGGGACAGCTACAATGAGCAGTTCTTC.

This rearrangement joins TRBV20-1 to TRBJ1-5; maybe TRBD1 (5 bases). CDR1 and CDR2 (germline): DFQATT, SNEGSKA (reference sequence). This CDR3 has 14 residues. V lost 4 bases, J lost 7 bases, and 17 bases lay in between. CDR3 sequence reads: CSAKSPGAYQPQHF. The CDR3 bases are TGCAGTGCTAAGTCGCCTGGGGCTTACCAGCCCCAGCATTTT.